What follows describes a single TCR beta chain. Its antigen is undetermined. The data derive from a study of cytomegalovirus exposure and HLA in healthy donors. Study results and limitations: A later examination showed that TCR association rates differed by HLA locus, with DRB1 most and HLA-C fewest. Later analysis identified several of the most significant clusters that appeared linked to common viral pathogens. Rarity characterized most TCR sequences, yet some public TCRs appeared in many donors.

The V gene lost 10 bases and the J gene lost 8 bases, with 17 bases spanning the gap. The length of the CDR3 is 13 residues. CDR1 and CDR2 (germline): SNHLY, FYNNEI. The study ran its PCR with 60 Vbeta and 13 Jbeta primers. In the authors' methods: Later analysis identified tens of millions of unique TCR beta chains, 9 million to 13 million shared. Profiled with immunoSEQ multiplex PCR; TCRdb holds only in-frame clones, not every one. The V and J calls and clone size are taken from that table; D and trimming were inferred from the DNA. The sample includes about 160,000 clones, approximately 80% of them seen just once.

This sequence originates from a man younger than 40 in good health and CMV-seronegative. Sequences were obtained from PBMCs. This sequence joins TRBV2 and TRBJ1-4; weak D call: TRBD1 (5 bases). The CDR3 bases are TGTGCCACCCATTCGGCCAGGGAAGAAAAACTGTTTTTT. Protein sequence: CATHSAREEKLFF.